This T cell receptor beta chain was documented in a study of CD8 T cells in Susac syndrome. Study summary: Among the sequenced Susac syndrome patients, over five had active disease while fewer than 10 were in remission.

Germline CDR1 reads MDHEN; CDR2 reads SYDVKM. Deletions cut 5 bases from V and 3 bases from J, with 23 bases between. The CDR3 contains 17 residues. With random hexamers, reverse transcription was performed on 0.5 to 1 ug of RNA. The CDR3 of TCR beta was amplified by immunoSEQ multiplex PCR across 54 Vbeta and 13 Jbeta. From the immunoSEQ multiplex PCR reads, TCRdb called clonotypes with MiXCR, one entry per CDR3 protein. Among about 76,000 distinct CDR3 sequences, approximately 94% were seen once, and the ten largest hold approximately 0.45%. Comments on this clonotype: The target antigen is unknown.

General study results and limits: The greatest CD8+ clonal expansion in Susac occurred in TEMRA cells and in active patients.

Patients having Susac syndrome satisfied recently defined diagnostic criteria for definite or probable disease. The chain uses TRBV28 and TRBJ2-7, with D possibly TRBD2 on 5 matching bases. The clonotype comes from a human donor with Susac syndrome. The source material was CD8+ T cells from PBMCs. The chain's CDR3 is CASSPAPHGVYIYEQYF. The CDR3 nucleotides read TGTGCCAGCAGTCCAGCCCCACACGGGGTCTACATCTACGAGCAGTACTTC.